The 25 T cell receptor beta chains below come from one sample, sequenced in a study of blood T cell repertoires in COVID-19. Measured with immunoSEQ multiplex PCR; TCRdb has only the in-frame clones, and not every one. The table lists over 40,000 clones, about 90% of them singletons. Sequencing was done on a sample of peripheral blood. These TCRs come from a human donor in a cohort sampled during active COVID-19.

The V gene is TRBV6-6, the J gene TRBJ2-2; 8 bases are shared with TRBD2. The CDR3 covers 15 residues. The V gene end was trimmed by 5 bases and the J gene end by 5 bases; junction bases not matched to a gene: 7. Germline V gene data show CDR1 as MNHNY and CDR2 as SVGAGI (reference sequence). CDR3: CASSGTRGGTGELFF. The DNA of the CDR3 is TGTGCCAGCAGTGGGACTAGGGGGGGAACCGGGGAGCTGTTTTTT.

This chain joins TRBV27 and TRBJ2-2; 14 positions agree with TRBD2. The V segment lost 5 bases and the J segment 4 bases; nucleotides outside the gene matches: 3. This CDR3 region has 16 residues. The V gene's germline CDR1 is MNHEY and CDR2 SMNVEV (reference sequence). CDR3 loop: CASSRGLAGVTGELFF. The CDR3 region has the DNA TGTGCCAGCAGTCGGGGACTAGCGGGGGTCACCGGGGAGCTGTTTTTT.

This clone showed up just once. The rearrangement uses TRBV5-1 and TRBJ1-1; 9 bases match TRBD1. J gave up 6 bases and V 6 bases, and 3 bases lay outside the gene matches. The CDR3 has 12 amino acids. Per the germline V gene, CDR1 is SGHRS and CDR2 is YFSETQ. This CDR3 reads CASTDRGPEAFF. The CDR3 DNA reads as TGCGCCAGCACGGACAGGGGTCCTGAAGCTTTCTTT. The complete variable domain, with remaining parts taken from reference TRBV5-1 and TRBJ1-1, reads KAGVTQTPRYLIKTRGQQVTLSCSPISGHRSVSWYQQTPGQGLQFLFEYFSETQRNKGNFPGRFSGRQFSNSRSEMNVSTLELGDSALYLCASTDRGPEAFFGQGTRLTVV.

This chain joins TRBV19 and TRBJ2-3; possible D gene TRBD1, 7 bases. This CDR3 region has 15 residues. V shed 5 bases and J shed 0 bases, with 12 bases lying between them. Germline V CDR1 and CDR2: LNHDA, SQIVND (reference sequence). Here the CDR3 reads CASSDPGGSTDTQYF. The CDR3 bases are TGTGCCAGTAGTGACCCAGGGGGGAGCACAGATACGCAGTATTTT.

Only one count was recorded for this clone. The rearrangement joins TRBV6-4 to TRBJ1-1; no reliable D call. Germline V gene lookup returns CDR1 MRHNA and CDR2 SNTAGT. The V and J ends lost 7 bases and 0 bases respectively, with 15 bases between them. The CDR3 consists of 15 residues. The CDR3 here is CASKPSPVMNTEAFF. CDR3 DNA: TGTGCCAGCAAACCTAGCCCCGTCATGAACACTGAAGCTTTCTTT.

The rearrangement joins TRBV5-1 to TRBJ1-2, with a weak D call TRBD1 (6 bases). Germline V gene sequence: CDR1 SGHRS, CDR2 YFSETQ. V was trimmed by 4 bases and J by 4 bases, leaving 17 bases between them. This CDR3 has 15 residues. CDR3 amino acids: CASSTHLQGPYGYTF. The DNA of the CDR3 is TGCGCCAGCAGCACCCACCTACAGGGTCCCTATGGCTACACCTTC.

This chain joins TRBV5-4 and TRBJ2-7; 8 bases line up with TRBD2. J was trimmed by 4 bases and V by 4 bases; bases with no gene match: 7. Germline V gene sequence: CDR1 SGHNT, CDR2 YYREEE (reference sequence). This CDR3 is 14 amino acids long. The CDR3 region has the DNA TGTGCCAGCAGCCGGGGGGGCGGGAGTTACGAGCAGTACTTC. This codes for CASSRGGGSYEQYF.

The J gene is TRBJ2-1, the V gene TRBV6-6; 8 positions match TRBD2. V was pared by 2 bases and J by 9 bases, with 9 bases of the junction left unmatched. Germline V gene lookup returns CDR1 MNHNY and CDR2 SVGAGI (reference sequence). This CDR3 has 15 residues. CDR3 nucleotide sequence: TGTGCCAGCAGTTACGACGGGAGGGCAATCAGTGAGCAGTTCTTC. As protein: CASSYDGRAISEQFF.

The rearrangement links TRBV25-1 to TRBJ1-2; D possibly corresponds to TRBD1 (6 bases). Per the germline V gene, CDR1 is MGHDK and CDR2 is SYGVNS. CDR3 length: 14 residues. V was cut by 3 bases and J by 4 bases, with 12 bases left in between. The chain's CDR3 is CASSEAGAIYGYTF. The DNA of the CDR3 is TGTGCCAGCAGTGAGGCGGGGGCAATCTATGGCTACACCTTC.

V and J are TRBV4-1 and TRBJ2-3; possibly TRBD1 for D (7 bases). The CDR3 totals 17 residues. Looked up from germline, CDR1 is MGHRA and CDR2 is YSYEKL. V lost 4 bases and J lost 2, with 19 bases in between. The CDR3 nucleotides are TGCGCCAGCAGCCTCCAGGGCGGAGGGGGCGCCACAGATACGCAGTATTTT. It translates to CASSLQGGGGATDTQYF.

The chain joins TRBV30 to TRBJ1-1; TRBD1 matches 11 bases. In germline, CDR1 is GTSNPN, CDR2 SVGIG (reference sequence). This CDR3 comprises 14 residues. J gave up 5 bases and V 1 base, and 3 bases lay outside the gene matches. The CDR3 DNA follows: TGTGCCTGGAGTGCGGGACAGGGGGGAACTGAAGCTTTCTTT. The encoded protein is CAWSAGQGGTEAFF.

This chain connects TRBV29-1 to TRBJ2-2, with TRBD1 matching over 8 bases. This CDR3 region has 15 residues. The junction had 7 bases not matched to a gene; V was cut back by 7 bases and J by 0 bases. Germline lookup yields CDR1 SQVTM and CDR2 ANQGSEA. The CDR3 DNA reads TGCAGCGGAAGGACAGGGCTGACGAACACCGGGGAGCTGTTTTTT. Amino acid sequence: CSGRTGLTNTGELFF.

This rearrangement joins TRBV2 to TRBJ1-5, with D uncertain. CDR1 and CDR2 from the germline V gene are SNHLY and FYNNEI. The V and J ends lost 6 bases and 0 bases respectively, with 3 bases between them. This CDR3 spans 12 amino acids. DNA of the CDR3: TGTGCCAGCAGGTATAGCAATCAGCCCCAGCATTTT. Translated: CASRYSNQPQHF.

This chain joins TRBV18 and TRBJ2-5; the match to TRBD1 covers 8 bases. The CDR3 loop spans 17 amino acids. Germline assignment: CDR1 KGHSH and CDR2 LQKENI. Trimming removed 3 bases from V and 1 base from J; junction bases left unmatched: 10. DNA for the CDR3: TGTGCCAGCTCACCGGCCGGTTGGCAGGGGGCCCAAGAGACCCAGTACTTC. Amino acid sequence: CASSPAGWQGAQETQYF.

V and J are TRBV7-2 and TRBJ2-7, with TRBD1 identical over 9 bases. V dropped 2 bases and J dropped 4; count of bases not matched to a gene: 6. Germline-derived CDR1 and CDR2 are SGHTA and FQGNSA. The CDR3 is made up of 15 amino acids. CDR3 nucleotides: TGTGCCAGCAGCTTAAGGGGACAGGGTAGTTACGAGCAGTACTTC. It encodes CASSLRGQGSYEQYF.

This clone was picked up one time. This chain links TRBV2 with TRBJ2-2, with 7 positions matching TRBD1. The germline gives CDR1 SNHLY, CDR2 FYNNEI. The CDR3 has 16 residues. J was trimmed by 10 bases and V by 6 bases; bases with no gene match: 17. The CDR3 nucleotides are TGTGCCAGCAGCGCCGGGGACAGTTGGGGCCCGTTGGAGCTGTTTTTT. It translates to CASSAGDSWGPLELFF. Full variable domain (missing parts from reference TRBV2 and TRBJ2-2): EPEVTQTPSHQVTQMGQEVILRCVPISNHLYFYWYRQILGQKVEFLVSFYNNEISEKSEIFDDQFSVERPDGSNFTLKIRSTKLEDSAMYFCASSAGDSWGPLELFFGEGSRLTVL.

The rearrangement uses TRBV7-9 and TRBJ2-2, with D possibly being TRBD1 (6 bases). V gave up 8 bases and J gave up 1 base, with 20 bases separating them. Germline CDR1 and CDR2: SEHNR and FQNEAQ (reference sequence). This CDR3 has 17 residues. CDR3 coding DNA: TGTGCCAGCGTCCTGAGGGTACAGGGTCTGAACACCGGGGAGCTGTTTTTT. It is translated as CASVLRVQGLNTGELFF.

V gene TRBV11-2 combines with J gene TRBJ1-4, with D perhaps matching TRBD1 (6 bases). The V end was cut by 1 base, the J end by 6 bases, with 15 bases between. Germline CDR1 SGHAT, CDR2 FQNNGV. The CDR3 contains 16 residues. This CDR3 reads CASSLGQGHRDEKLFF. CDR3 DNA sequence: TGTGCCAGCAGCTTAGGCCAGGGGCATAGGGATGAAAAACTGTTTTTT.

Written as DNA, the CDR3 is TGTGCCAGTAGCAGGACAGGGGGCACGTACGAGCAGTACTTC. This encodes CASSRTGGTYEQYF. The chain recombines TRBV19 with TRBJ2-7, with 11 positions matching TRBD1. Looked up from germline, CDR1 is LNHDA and CDR2 is SQIVND (reference sequence). There are 14 residues in the CDR3. Losses at the gene ends were 6 bases for V and 4 bases for J; bases not matched to a gene: 5.

The V gene is TRBV7-8, the J gene TRBJ1-1; no reliable D call. CDR1 and CDR2 (germline): SGHVS, FQNEAQ. The CDR3 is 14 amino acids. V was pared by 1 base and J by 3 bases, with 9 bases between. The CDR3 loop reads CASSLGVVDTEAFF. The CDR3 DNA follows: TGTGCCAGCAGCTTAGGAGTCGTAGACACTGAAGCTTTCTTT.

The chain has TRBV7-8 and TRBJ2-3, with 7 bases aligning to TRBD1. Per germline, CDR1 SGHVS and CDR2 FQNEAQ. The CDR3 totals 14 residues. The V segment lost 3 bases and the J segment 5 bases; nucleotides outside the gene matches: 5. In nucleotides, the CDR3 is TGTGCCAGCAGCTTCGACAGGGCTAGAGATACGCAGTATTTT. Amino acid sequence: CASSFDRARDTQYF.

This clone was recorded a few times. This rearrangement joins TRBV15 to TRBJ1-5; the D gene is possibly TRBD1 (5 bases). Germline loops: CDR1 LNHNV, CDR2 YYDKDF (reference sequence). The CDR3 extends over 15 amino acids. Trimming left V 3 bases short and J 5 bases short, with 14 bases between. Here the CDR3 DNA reads TGTGCCACCAGCAGGGAGGGGTTTGCGGATCAGCCCCAGCATTTT. This codes for CATSREGFADQPQHF.

This chain joins TRBV10-3 and TRBJ2-1; 10 bases are a match to TRBD2. Germline V gene data show CDR1 as ENHRY and CDR2 as SYGVKD. CDR3 length: 14 residues. Unmatched junction bases numbered 5, after V lost 4 bases and J lost 8 bases. The CDR3 here is CAISALAGRDEQFF. The CDR3 coding sequence is TGTGCCATCAGTGCACTAGCGGGAAGGGATGAGCAGTTCTTC.

The J gene is TRBJ2-3, the V gene TRBV4-1, with 9 bases that match TRBD1. The V gene end was trimmed by 4 bases and the J gene end by 4 bases; junction bases not matched to a gene: 6. The CDR3 runs 15 residues. The germline CDR1 and CDR2 sequences are MGHRA and YSYEKL. In nucleotides, the CDR3 is TGCGCCAGCAGCCTCCGGGACAGGGTGGCAGATACGCAGTATTTT. This codes for CASSLRDRVADTQYF.

This clone was detected once. The CDR3 bases are TGTGCCAGCAGAGACGAAACTACCTACGAGCAGTACTTC. Translating it yields CASRDETTYEQYF. This chain joins TRBV6-5 and TRBJ2-7; D not resolved. This CDR3 region has 13 residues. The germline CDR1 and CDR2 sequences are MNHEY and SVGAGI. V dropped 6 bases and J dropped 2 bases, with 11 bases sitting between them.